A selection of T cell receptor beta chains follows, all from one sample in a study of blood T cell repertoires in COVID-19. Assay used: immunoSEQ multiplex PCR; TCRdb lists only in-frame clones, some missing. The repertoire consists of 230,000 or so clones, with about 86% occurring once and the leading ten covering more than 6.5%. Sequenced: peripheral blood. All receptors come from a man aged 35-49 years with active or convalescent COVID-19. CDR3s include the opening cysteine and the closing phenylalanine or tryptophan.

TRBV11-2	CASSLVKGPGTEAFF
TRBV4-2	CASSQDWSEPQHF
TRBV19	CASSAQGAYNEKLFF
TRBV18	CASSPPAGQLNSPLHF
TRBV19	CASSILFGQGVHNEQFF
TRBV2	CASSRQGGSNYGYTF
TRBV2	CASSDVEGASKNIQYF
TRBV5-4	CASSLGRGKEQFF
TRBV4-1	CASSQVAGRNTEAFF
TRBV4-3	CASSQEHAGWAYGYTF
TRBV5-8	CASSLYRANEKLFF
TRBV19	CASRTTGVNYGYTF
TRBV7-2	CASSLDRVRGEKLFF
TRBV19	CASSMGGGKTTRTEAFF
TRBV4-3	CASSQESPSGGAHEQFF
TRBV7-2	CASSLGLAGGEQFF
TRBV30	CAGTGRLRDTQYF
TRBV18	CASSSTGFDQPQHF
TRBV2	CASRPGAGGEFRYEQYF
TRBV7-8	CASSHGQGGSPLHF
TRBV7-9	CASSLGWTGYGYTF
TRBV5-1	CASSLEGRQGPTNEKLFF
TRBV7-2	CASSYVQGVSYTF
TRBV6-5	CASSSDRNTEAFF
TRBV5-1	CASSPGQGQETQYF
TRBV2	CASSERGLFYEQYF
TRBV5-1	CASSSGGGPGELFF
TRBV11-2	CASRLAGNSYNEQFF
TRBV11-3	CASTEAHLQEPGYTF
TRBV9	CASSVEAGGAPDTQYF
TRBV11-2	CASSRVVPFRVTLNEQFF
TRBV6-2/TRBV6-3	CASSRDSLSNQPQHF
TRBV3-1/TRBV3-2	CASTWTSGGSQETQYF
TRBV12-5	CASGPAGTRTYNEQFF
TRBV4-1	CASSQDVDSRNEKLFF
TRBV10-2	CASSGTSATNTGELFF
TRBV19	CASSTGQGQRETQYF
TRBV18	CASSEGATNTEAFF
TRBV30	CAWAVGTGYTF
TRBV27	CASRLATGSYEQYF
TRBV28	CASSKRDRPTYEQYF
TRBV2	CASRMAAPENEQFF
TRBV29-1	CSVGQDNQPQHF
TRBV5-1	CASSLGSGNSYNSPLHF
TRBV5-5	CASSRRDTQYNEQFF
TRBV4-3	CASSQGTGGSEAFF
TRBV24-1	CATGGSLGYTF
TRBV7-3	CARHRLSPYEQYF